Sequencing of this T cell receptor beta chain was carried out in a study of blood T cell repertoires in COVID-19. The overall study: Samples taken during acute and convalescent COVID-19 were collected in the United States, Italy and Spain. T cells, B-cell-depleted T cells, or PBMCs supplied cDNA or gDNA.

Source study methods: Amplified reference gene primers provided the basis for estimating nucleated cell counts. Sequenced by immunoSEQ multiplex PCR; TCRdb stores in-frame clones only, minus some. For V, J and clone size, that table is used; D and trimming come from the DNA. The sample includes some 160,000 clones, 70% to 90% of them seen just once. The sequence was obtained from a man in his 60s with acute or convalescent COVID-19. The sequenced sample was peripheral blood.

CDR3: CASSPSGVRGYGYTF. CDR3 sequence (DNA): TGTGCCAGCAGTCCGTCAGGGGTGAGAGGCTATGGCTACACCTTC. V and J are TRBV27 and TRBJ1-2; maybe TRBD1 (6 bases). This CDR3 contains 15 residues. The germline CDR1 and CDR2 sequences are MNHEY and SMNVEV (reference sequence). Trimming took 5 bases from V and 4 from J, leaving 17 bases between them.